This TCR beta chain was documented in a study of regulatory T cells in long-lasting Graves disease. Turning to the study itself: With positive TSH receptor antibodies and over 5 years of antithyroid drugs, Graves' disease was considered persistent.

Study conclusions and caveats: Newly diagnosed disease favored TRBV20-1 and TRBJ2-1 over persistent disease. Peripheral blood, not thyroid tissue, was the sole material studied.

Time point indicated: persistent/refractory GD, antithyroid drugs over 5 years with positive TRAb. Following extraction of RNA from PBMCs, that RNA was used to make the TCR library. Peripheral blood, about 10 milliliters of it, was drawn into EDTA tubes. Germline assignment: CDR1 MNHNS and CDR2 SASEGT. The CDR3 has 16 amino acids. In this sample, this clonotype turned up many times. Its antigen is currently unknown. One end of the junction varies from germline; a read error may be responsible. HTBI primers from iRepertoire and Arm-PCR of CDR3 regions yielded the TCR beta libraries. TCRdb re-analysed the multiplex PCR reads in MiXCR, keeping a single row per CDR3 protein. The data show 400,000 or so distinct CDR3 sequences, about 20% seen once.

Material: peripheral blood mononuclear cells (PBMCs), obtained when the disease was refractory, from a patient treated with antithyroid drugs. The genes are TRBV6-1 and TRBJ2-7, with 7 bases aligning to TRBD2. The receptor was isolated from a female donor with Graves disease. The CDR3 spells CASSEVTAGTSNEQYF. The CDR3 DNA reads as TGTGCCAGCAGTGAAGTCACAGCGGGAACCTCCAACGAGCAGTACTTC.